The 2 T cell receptor beta chains in this list originate from one sample, sequenced in a study of cytotoxic CD8 clonotypes in ibrutinib-treated CLL. Data came from immunoSEQ multiplex PCR; TCRdb stores just in-frame clones and leaves some out. This table has 80,000 to 95,000 clones, 70% to 80% appearing once. Sequences were derived from PBMCs, sampled after 12 months of ibrutinib treatment. The origin of the receptors is a human donor with chronic lymphocytic leukemia.

This clone has more than one count but fewer than ten. The chain's CDR3 is CASSPGTSSLDTQYF. The CDR3 DNA sequence: TGTGCCAGCAGCCCCGGGACCTCATCGTTGGATACGCAGTATTTT. This rearrangement joins TRBV7-9 to TRBJ2-3, with D perhaps given as TRBD1 or TRBD2 (5 bases each). CDR3 size: 15 residues. Trimming pared 5 bases from V and 6 bases from J, leaving 18 bases between. Germline CDR1 reads SEHNR; CDR2 reads FQNEAQ (reference sequence). Based on the CDR3 plus reference TRBV7-9 and TRBJ2-3, the full variable domain is DTGVSQNPRHKITKRGQNVTFRCDPISEHNRLYWYRQTLGQGPEFLTYFQNEAQLEKSRLLSDRFSAERPKGSFSTLEIQRTEQGDSAMYLCASSPGTSSLDTQYFGPGTRLTVL.

Concerning this clone itself: The conserved phenylalanine or tryptophan normally closing the CDR3 is absent here, so this likely arose from a read error. The limits of the CDR3 on the DNA are not certain, so only TCRdb's listed CDR3 is given. V is TRBV7-8 and J is TRBJ2-7; the listed D gene, TRBD2, was not tested against the DNA. The CDR3 has 13 amino acids, counting both end residues. The germline gives CDR1 SGHVS, CDR2 FQNEAQ. This chain's CDR3 is CASSPGLAGALWL.